These 6 T cell receptor beta chains were sequenced from one sample in a study of blood T cell repertoires in COVID-19. Using immunoSEQ multiplex PCR, the repertoire was profiled, and TCRdb retains in-frame clones only, with some absent. The table lists under 80,000 clones, around 80% of them singletons. The source material was peripheral blood. The source of these receptors is a woman aged 80 or older with active or convalescent COVID-19.

This chain joins TRBV7-2 and TRBJ2-5, with 12 positions matching TRBD2. Germline V lookup: CDR1 SGHTA, CDR2 FQGNSA. V trimming: 4 bases; J trimming: 5 bases; junction bases outside the gene matches: 8. The CDR3 spans 16 residues. CDR3: CASSYGLAGTMETQYF. CDR3 DNA: TGTGCCAGCAGCTATGGACTAGCGGGAACGATGGAGACCCAGTACTTC. Full variable domain (rest looked up from reference TRBV7-2 and TRBJ2-5): GAGVSQSPSNKVTEKGKDVELRCDPISGHTALYWYRQSLGQGLEFLIYFQGNSAPDKSGLPSDRFSAERTGGSVSTLTIQRTQQEDSAVYLCASSYGLAGTMETQYFGPGTRLLVL.

The V call is TRBV14, the J call TRBJ1-6, with a possible D match to TRBD1 (6 bases). The germline gives CDR1 SGHDN, CDR2 FVKESK. Trimming left V 4 bases short and J 0 bases short, with 13 bases between. This CDR3 region has 17 residues. CDR3 protein: CASSLWDIRSYNSPLHF. CDR3 sequence (DNA): TGTGCCAGCAGCCTCTGGGACATTCGCTCCTATAATTCACCCCTCCACTTT.

The chain is built from TRBV7-2 and TRBJ2-3; 9 positions match TRBD2. The CDR3 consists of 15 residues. CDR1 SGHTA and CDR2 FQGNSA come from the germline V gene. Unmatched junction bases numbered 5, after V lost 5 bases and J lost 2 bases. This CDR3 reads CASSHERGDTDTQYF. In nucleotides, the CDR3 is TGTGCCAGCAGCCACGAGCGGGGGGACACAGATACGCAGTATTTT. Looking up the rest from reference TRBV7-2 and TRBJ2-3 gives the full variable domain: GAGVSQSPSNKVTEKGKDVELRCDPISGHTALYWYRQSLGQGLEFLIYFQGNSAPDKSGLPSDRFSAERTGGSVSTLTIQRTQQEDSAVYLCASSHERGDTDTQYFGPGTRLTVL.

CDR3 sequence reads: CASSPVVGGYNEQFF. The CDR3 DNA sequence: TGTGCCAGCAGCCCCGTCGTTGGGGGGTACAATGAGCAGTTCTTC. This rearrangement joins TRBV9 to TRBJ2-1, with D tentatively TRBD2 (6 bases). The CDR3 runs 15 residues. The germline gives CDR1 SGDLS, CDR2 YYNGEE. V was trimmed by 4 bases and J by 4 bases, leaving 15 bases between them.

The J gene is TRBJ2-2, the V gene TRBV28; maybe TRBD1 (5 bases). The CDR3 extends over 14 amino acids. The germline V gene has CDR1 MDHEN and CDR2 SYDVKM. Deletions cut 5 bases from V and 5 bases from J, with 12 bases between. CDR3 protein: CASSGPGFTGELFF. The CDR3 coding sequence is TGTGCCAGCAGTGGACCAGGGTTTACCGGGGAGCTGTTTTTT.

This chain uses TRBV28 with TRBJ2-7; TRBD1 matches at 7 bases. The CDR3 is 13 residues long. J gave up 0 bases and V 10 bases, and 6 bases lay outside the gene matches. Germline CDR1 reads MDHEN; CDR2 reads SYDVKM. This CDR3 reads CATRQGSSYEQYF. The CDR3 DNA sequence: TGTGCCACCCGACAGGGAAGCTCCTACGAGCAGTACTTC.